In this sample, the clone carrying this TCR beta chain turned up once. Recovered participants had two consecutive negative NP/OP PCR tests, healthcare professional clearance, or symptom resolution. The data were obtained in a study of blood T cell repertoires in COVID-19. Whole-study context: T cells, B-cell-depleted T cells, or PBMCs supplied cDNA or gDNA.

V lost 6 bases and J lost 0, with 12 bases in between. The CDR3 length is 15 residues. Germline CDR1 is MNHEY and CDR2 is SVGAGI. TCRdb keeps only in-frame clones here, not all; method: immunoSEQ multiplex PCR. The sample lists more than 300,000 clones; around 90% were seen once. The specimen sequenced was PBMCs or T cells enriched from blood (not recorded which). The V call is TRBV6-5, the J call TRBJ1-5; D unresolved. This clonotype originated in a woman in her twenties or thirties who had recovered from COVID-19. CDR3 in amino acids: CASSPLRYSNQPQHF. For the CDR3, the DNA is TGTGCCAGCAGCCCCCTTCGGTATAGCAATCAGCCCCAGCATTTT.